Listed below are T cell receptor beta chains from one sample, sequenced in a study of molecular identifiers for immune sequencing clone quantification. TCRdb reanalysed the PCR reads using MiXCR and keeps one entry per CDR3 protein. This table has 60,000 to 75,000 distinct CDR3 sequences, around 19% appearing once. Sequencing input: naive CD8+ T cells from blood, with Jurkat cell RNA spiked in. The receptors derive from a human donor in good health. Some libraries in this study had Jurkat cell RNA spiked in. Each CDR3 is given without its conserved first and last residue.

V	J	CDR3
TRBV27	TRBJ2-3	ASSLGTYGASTDTQY
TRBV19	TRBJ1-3	ASSIGTYGSSGNTIY
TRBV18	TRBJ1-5	ASSGGGRYSNQPQH
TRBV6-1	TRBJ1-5	ASSEEADYSNQPQH
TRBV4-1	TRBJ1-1	ASSFTGTKNTEAF
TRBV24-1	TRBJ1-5	ATSDVNRGNQPQH
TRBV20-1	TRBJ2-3	SASDRSEHTDTQY
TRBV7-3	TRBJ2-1	ASSLGLDNGQF
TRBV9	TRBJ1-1	ASSVAGPTEAF
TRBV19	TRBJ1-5	ASTRDGGSNQPQH
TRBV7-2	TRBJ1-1	ASSPTTGGLHEAF
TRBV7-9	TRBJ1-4	ASSSASSGEKLF
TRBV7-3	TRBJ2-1	ASSRDIGASGLLGNEQF
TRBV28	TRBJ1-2	ASTGGDYGYT
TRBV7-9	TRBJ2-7	ASSPGPQEQY
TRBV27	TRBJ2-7	ASSLTGTGAGEQY
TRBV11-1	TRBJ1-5	ASSPGVNQPQH
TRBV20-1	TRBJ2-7	SSRDRGNEQY
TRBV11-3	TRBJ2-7	ASSPGQGAYEQY
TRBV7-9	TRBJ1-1	ASSPPGQGFPEAF
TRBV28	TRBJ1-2	ASSLTPDSSLYGYT
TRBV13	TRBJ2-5	ASSQGTSGSVQETQY
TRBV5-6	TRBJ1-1	ASSLVLPRGTGMVNTEAF
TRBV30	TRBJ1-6	AWSPGQGNSPLH
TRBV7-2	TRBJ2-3	ASSLEGQGVGYTDTQY
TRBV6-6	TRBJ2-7	ASSYGGQGYEQY
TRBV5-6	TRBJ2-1	ASSPWNRLVEQF
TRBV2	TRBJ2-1	ASSFQRALAGEQF
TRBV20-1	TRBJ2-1	SALDRGVNNEQF
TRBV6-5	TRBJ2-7	ASSYSGNTYEQY
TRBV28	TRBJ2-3	ASSSQREGLVFRTDTQY
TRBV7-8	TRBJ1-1	ASSLALPNTEAF
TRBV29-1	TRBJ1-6	SVDFRPPPYNSPLH
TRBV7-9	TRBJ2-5	ASSLGQEVETQY
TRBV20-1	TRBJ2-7	SAPPGLAVYEQY
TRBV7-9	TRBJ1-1	ASSATGRLTEAF
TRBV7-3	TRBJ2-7	ASSLFGGSSYEQY